Below are 32 T cell receptor beta chains sequenced from a single sample in a study of blood T cell repertoires in COVID-19. Only in-frame clones appear in the TCRdb table, and some are missing; sequencing was by immunoSEQ multiplex PCR. The sample consists of approximately 270,000 clones, over 75% of them appearing once. What was sequenced was peripheral blood. These receptors all come from an older woman with acute or convalescent COVID-19.

The gene calls are TRBV3-1 (or the pseudogene TRBV3-2) and TRBJ1-4; D possibly corresponds to TRBD1 (6 bases). From germline, CDR1 is LGHDT and CDR2 YNNKEL (reference sequence). The CDR3 length is 17 residues. With 1 base removed from V and 7 bases from J, the gap between germline ends came to 19 bases. The CDR3 sequence is CASSQATRLGAGEKLFF. The CDR3 bases are TGTGCCAGCAGCCAAGCCACCCGGTTGGGGGCCGGTGAAAAACTGTTTTTT.

This chain joins TRBV2 and TRBJ1-1; D not certain. The V end was cut by 5 bases, the J end by 1 base, with 11 bases between. Germline V gene sequence: CDR1 SNHLY, CDR2 FYNNEI. The length of the CDR3 is 14 residues. In DNA, the CDR3 is TGTGCCAGCAGTATACAAAGAACGAACACTGAAGCTTTCTTT. Translation: CASSIQRTNTEAFF.

This clone was observed a single time. This rearrangement joins TRBV27 to TRBJ1-5; D perhaps matches TRBD1 (6 bases). The CDR3 runs 15 residues. CDR1 and CDR2 from the germline V gene are MNHEY and SMNVEV (reference sequence). Deletions cut 4 bases from V and 8 bases from J, with 18 bases between. DNA for the CDR3: TGTGCCAGCAGTTCCGGGACACTGCCCCGGGAGCCCCAGCATTTT. Its translation is CASSSGTLPREPQHF.

The genes are TRBV6-6 and TRBJ1-2; D unresolved. Trimming pared 3 bases from V and 4 bases from J, leaving 9 bases between. The germline V gene encodes CDR1 MNHNY and CDR2 SVGAGI (reference sequence). The CDR3 consists of 13 residues. The CDR3 is CASSYSGSYGYTF. The CDR3 DNA reads TGTGCCAGCAGTTATTCCGGGTCCTATGGCTACACCTTC.

V usage is TRBV5-4 and J usage is TRBJ1-1, with D uncertain. CDR1 is SGHNT and CDR2 is YYREEE in the germline V gene (reference sequence). V was pared by 6 bases and J by 5 bases, with 14 bases between. There are 13 residues in the CDR3. The CDR3 loop is CASTREGLTEAFF. The CDR3 bases are TGTGCCAGCACCCGGGAAGGGTTGACTGAAGCTTTCTTT.

The gene calls are TRBV15 and TRBJ2-5; 8 nucleotides match TRBD2. CDR3 length: 15 residues. V was pared by 11 bases and J by 2 bases, with 13 bases of the junction left unmatched. Germline V gene sequence: CDR1 LNHNV, CDR2 YYDKDF (reference sequence). The CDR3 DNA reads as TGTGCCGCCCGGGACGGGGGGGCCGGGCAAGAGACCCAGTACTTC. Translating it yields CAARDGGAGQETQYF.

V gene TRBV6-5 combines with J gene TRBJ1-2; 10 bases line up with TRBD1. Germline V gene data show CDR1 as MNHEY and CDR2 as SVGAGI. There are 14 residues in the CDR3. Unmatched junction bases numbered 9, after V lost 6 bases and J lost 8 bases. Written as DNA, the CDR3 is TGTGCCAGCAGACGCGACAGGGGGCGACAGGGCTACACCTTC. Translating gives CASRRDRGRQGYTF.

This rearrangement joins TRBV2 to TRBJ1-4, with TRBD1 as a possible D gene (5 bases). CDR1 and CDR2 from the germline V gene are SNHLY and FYNNEI. Between the trimmed V and J ends, which lost 1 base and 5 bases, there was a span of 17 bases. CDR3 length equals 17 residues. The DNA of the CDR3 is TGTGCCAGCAGTGAAGGAGATCGGAGGGGATGGAATGAAAAACTGTTTTTT. Amino acid sequence: CASSEGDRRGWNEKLFF. Filled out from reference TRBV2 and TRBJ1-4, the complete variable domain reads EPEVTQTPSHQVTQMGQEVILRCVPISNHLYFYWYRQILGQKVEFLVSFYNNEISEKSEIFDDQFSVERPDGSNFTLKIRSTKLEDSAMYFCASSEGDRRGWNEKLFFGSGTQLSVL.

V usage is TRBV19 and J usage is TRBJ2-6, with D possibly matching TRBD2 (6 bases). The CDR3 is 17 amino acids. The germline V gene has CDR1 LNHDA and CDR2 SQIVND (reference sequence). V was shortened by 8 bases and J by 4 bases, with 21 bases between the two germline ends. In DNA form, the CDR3 reads TGTGCCAGTCTAAATCCCTCGGGGGTGGAAGGGGCCAACGTCCTGACTTTC. It codes for CASLNPSGVEGANVLTF. Based on the CDR3 plus reference TRBV19 and TRBJ2-6, the full variable domain is DGGITQSPKYLFRKEGQNVTLSCEQNLNHDAMYWYRQDPGQGLRLIYYSQIVNDFQKGDIAEGYSVSREKKESFPLTVTSAQKNPTAFYLCASLNPSGVEGANVLTFGAGSRLTVL.

The chain links TRBV20-1 to TRBJ2-6; 8 positions match TRBD2. After removal of 3 bases from V and 4 bases from J, the junction contained 5 bases not matched to a gene. The CDR3 is 15 amino acids. Germline CDR1 reads DFQATT; CDR2 reads SNEGSKA (reference sequence). Written as DNA, the CDR3 is TGCAGTGCTAGTCGAGCGGGGGCCGGGGCCAACGTCCTGACTTTC. It encodes CSASRAGAGANVLTF.

This chain uses TRBV30 with TRBJ1-1; D gene unclear. CDR3 length: 15 residues. The V and J ends lost 0 bases and 7 bases respectively, with 18 bases between them. Germline V gives CDR1 GTSNPN, CDR2 SVGIG (reference sequence). CDR3 nucleotides: TGTGCCTGGAGTGTAATAGAGGGTCGCGGAGGTGAAGCTTTCTTT. Encoded protein: CAWSVIEGRGGEAFF.

This chain connects TRBV2 to TRBJ1-5; D call uncertain. CDR3 length: 15 residues. V was cut by 3 bases and J by 1 base, with 10 bases left in between. CDR1 is SNHLY, CDR2 FYNNEI, per germline. DNA of the CDR3: TGTGCCAGCAGTGAGGCTTGGCAGAGCAATCAGCCCCAGCATTTT. This encodes CASSEAWQSNQPQHF.

This rearrangement joins TRBV5-6 to TRBJ2-3; D unclear. V lost 0 bases and J 1 base, leaving 9 bases between the germline ends. The germline V gene has CDR1 SGHDT and CDR2 YYEEEE. This CDR3 comprises 15 residues. CDR3 coding DNA: TGTGCCAGCAGCTTGGTGTCGGTCGGCACAGATACGCAGTATTTT. It yields the protein CASSLVSVGTDTQYF.

The chain has TRBV3-1 (or the pseudogene TRBV3-2) and TRBJ2-2, with 7 bases lining up with TRBD1. This CDR3 contains 16 residues. V lost 5 bases, J lost 1 base, and 7 bases stayed unmatched. CDR1 and CDR2 (germline): LGHDT, YNNKEL (reference sequence). This chain's CDR3 is CASSRSAGGNTGELFF. In DNA form, the CDR3 reads TGTGCCAGCAGCAGATCGGCAGGGGGGAACACCGGGGAGCTGTTTTTT.

This chain connects TRBV6-5 to TRBJ1-3; 10 nucleotides line up with TRBD1. Trimming removed 6 bases from V and 4 bases from J; junction bases left unmatched: 0. The CDR3 length is 13 residues. From germline, CDR1 is MNHEY and CDR2 SVGAGI. The CDR3 DNA reads as TGTGCCAGCAGGGGACAGGGGGGAAACACCATATATTTT. As protein: CASRGQGGNTIYF.

The chain recombines TRBV19 with TRBJ1-2; weak D call: TRBD1 (6 bases). Between the trimmed V and J ends, which lost 5 bases and 2 bases, there was a span of 9 bases. This CDR3 is built from 13 residues. Per germline, CDR1 LNHDA and CDR2 SQIVND (reference sequence). CDR3 in amino acids: CASSADRNYGYTF. The DNA of the CDR3 is TGTGCCAGTAGTGCAGACAGGAACTATGGCTACACCTTC.

The rearrangement uses TRBV27 and TRBJ2-2; 10 bases match TRBD2. CDR3 length: 15 residues. Germline loops: CDR1 MNHEY, CDR2 SMNVEV (reference sequence). The V and J ends lost 5 bases and 3 bases, in that order; junction bases with no gene match: 3. CDR3: CASSASGGYTGELFF. Written as DNA, the CDR3 is TGTGCCAGCAGTGCTAGCGGGGGTTACACCGGGGAGCTGTTTTTT.

The chain joins TRBV4-1 to TRBJ1-3; D is ambiguous. Per germline, CDR1 MGHRA and CDR2 YSYEKL. The ends were cut back, 0 bases at V and 0 bases at J, with 9 bases in the middle. CDR3 length: 16 residues. CDR3: CASSQDLVGSGNTIYF. The CDR3 nucleotides are TGCGCCAGCAGCCAAGATCTTGTCGGCTCTGGAAACACCATATATTTT.

Only a few counts were recorded for this clone. The V and J genes are TRBV5-1 and TRBJ2-7; TRBD2 matches 7 bases. J gave up 12 bases and V 4 bases, and 7 bases lay outside the gene matches. The length of the CDR3 is 11 residues. Germline assignment: CDR1 SGHRS and CDR2 YFSETQ. DNA of the CDR3: TGCGCCAGCAGCGCGGGGAGGGGTCTGTACTTC. Translating gives CASSAGRGLYF.

About this clone itself: A junction boundary mismatches the germline segment, possibly from a read error. V gene TRBV25-1 combines with J gene TRBJ1-4; D is undetermined. Germline assignment: CDR1 MGHDK and CDR2 SYGVNS. The CDR3 is 14 residues long. Here the CDR3 DNA reads TGTGCCAGCTGTGAATCCGCAACTAATGAAAAACTGTTTTTT. Its translation: CASCESATNEKLFF.

V usage is TRBV5-1 and J usage is TRBJ2-1, with D possibly being TRBD1 (6 bases). CDR1 and CDR2 (germline): SGHRS, YFSETQ. Trimming pared 0 bases from V and 0 bases from J, leaving 19 bases between. The CDR3 sequence is 19 residues long. In DNA form, the CDR3 reads TGCGCCAGCAGCTTGGGGGCGACAGGCTTACGGAGCTCCTACAATGAGCAGTTCTTC. This encodes CASSLGATGLRSSYNEQFF.

The chain carries TRBV10-3 and TRBJ2-7; D remains ambiguous. The V gene's germline CDR1 is ENHRY and CDR2 SYGVKD. V lost 0 bases and J lost 0, with 6 bases in between. CDR3 length: 14 amino acids. The CDR3 loop reads CAISESTASYEQYF. CDR3 DNA: TGTGCCATCAGTGAGTCGACTGCCTCCTACGAGCAGTACTTC.

The chain couples TRBV10-3 to TRBJ2-2; D is possibly TRBD2 (5 bases). V dropped 6 bases and J dropped 3 bases, with 17 bases sitting between them. Germline V gene sequence: CDR1 ENHRY, CDR2 SYGVKD. This CDR3 has 16 residues. The DNA for the CDR3 is TGTGCCATCAGAGTGCTAGACTACTCCGACACCGGGGAGCTGTTTTTT. Its protein is CAIRVLDYSDTGELFF.

The chain carries TRBV20-1 and TRBJ2-7; D ambiguous. CDR1 and CDR2 (germline): DFQATT, SNEGSKA (reference sequence). V lost 3 bases and J 4 bases, leaving 19 bases between the germline ends. This CDR3 contains 15 residues. The CDR3 DNA reads TGCAGTGCTAGTAAGTCGGAGCGTGCCGGATACGAGCAGTACTTC. As protein: CSASKSERAGYEQYF.

This chain connects TRBV2 to TRBJ1-1; 7 bases align to TRBD1. Unmatched junction bases numbered 12, after V lost 10 bases and J lost 4 bases. This CDR3 is 14 amino acids long. Germline V gene data show CDR1 as SNHLY and CDR2 as FYNNEI. The DNA of the CDR3 is TGTGCCAACCAAGCTTTTACAGGGGCCACTGAAGCTTTCTTT. Translated, it gives CANQAFTGATEAFF.

This sequence joins TRBV5-1 and TRBJ1-1, with D perhaps matching TRBD1 (6 bases). CDR3 length: 14 amino acids. Germline V gene lookup returns CDR1 SGHRS and CDR2 YFSETQ. Trimming pared 2 bases from V and 0 bases from J, leaving 8 bases between. The CDR3 DNA reads TGCGCCAGCAGCTTCACAGGGTTGAACACTGAAGCTTTCTTT. Its translation is CASSFTGLNTEAFF.

The chain has TRBV18 and TRBJ1-2; 7 bases are shared with TRBD1. The CDR3 sequence is 16 residues long. The germline CDR1 and CDR2 sequences are KGHSH and LQKENI. J lost 8 bases, V lost 3 bases, and 15 bases had no gene match. The CDR3: CASSPFRTGDVEGYTF. CDR3 DNA: TGTGCCAGCTCACCGTTCCGGACAGGAGACGTGGAGGGCTACACCTTC.

The chain employs TRBV30 and TRBJ2-2, with 9 bases that match TRBD2. CDR3 size: 13 residues. Looked up from germline, CDR1 is GTSNPN and CDR2 is SVGIG (reference sequence). The CDR3 DNA sequence: TGTGCGGCTAGCGGGGCGAACACCGGGGAGCTGTTTTTT. Translating gives CAASGANTGELFF.

This chain connects TRBV4-1 to TRBJ2-1, with 11 nucleotides matching TRBD2. This CDR3 comprises 17 residues. The V gene's germline CDR1 is MGHRA and CDR2 YSYEKL. Germline trimming cut 3 bases from V and 4 bases from J; bases unmatched to any gene: 8. The CDR3 spells CASSQEHLAGGYNEQFF. CDR3 nucleotides: TGCGCCAGCAGCCAGGAGCACCTAGCGGGGGGTTACAATGAGCAGTTCTTC.

This clone was recorded a few times. The rearrangement links TRBV9 to TRBJ2-7; TRBD2 agrees at 7 bases. This CDR3 has 15 residues. CDR1 is SGDLS and CDR2 is YYNGEE in the germline V gene. The V gene end was trimmed by 0 bases and the J gene end by 1 base; junction bases not matched to a gene: 4. The CDR3, as DNA: TGTGCCAGCAGCGTAGCGACAGCGGGGTCCTACGAGCAGTACTTC. Translating gives CASSVATAGSYEQYF.

V and J are TRBV10-3 and TRBJ2-7; possible D gene TRBD2, 5 bases. V lost 7 bases, J lost 0 bases, and 7 bases lay in between. This CDR3 comprises 12 residues. From germline, CDR1 is ENHRY and CDR2 SYGVKD. The CDR3 region is CAIKGSSYEQYF. The CDR3 DNA follows: TGTGCCATCAAAGGGAGCTCCTACGAGCAGTACTTC.

A few counts support this clone. The J gene is TRBJ1-1, the V gene TRBV19, with no clear D. CDR3 length: 14 amino acids. Trimming removed 6 bases from V and 1 base from J, with 12 bases in between. Looked up from germline, CDR1 is LNHDA and CDR2 is SQIVND (reference sequence). Written as DNA, the CDR3 is TGTGCCAGTAGGCCGGTCGGGGAGAACACTGAAGCTTTCTTT. Encoded protein: CASRPVGENTEAFF.